The sequence of this TCR beta chain was determined in a study of cytomegalovirus exposure and HLA in healthy donors. Broader study findings: The Asian-associated ancestry cluster reportedly had fewer N-insertions than the roughly 700-donor mean in a later analysis. An analysis was carried out at a later point. It showed that HLA-associated TCR beta chains were more clonally expanded than equally common non-associated chains.

About this clone: Its target is not known.

This CDR3 has 18 residues. With V trimmed by 0 bases and J by 0 bases, 7 bases remained unmatched. Germline V lookup: CDR1 SGHRS, CDR2 YFSETQ. PCR primers comprised 60 Vbeta and 13 Jbeta primers. Profiled with immunoSEQ multiplex PCR; TCRdb holds only in-frame clones, not every one. In the table there are more than 65,000 clones, roughly 86% of which are singletons. This rearrangement joins TRBV5-1 to TRBJ2-3, with TRBD2 matching 10 bases. Sample: PBMCs. The clonotype was recovered from a man younger than 35 in good health and CMV-seronegative. The CDR3 is CASSLVRGLAESTDTQYF. In nucleotides, the CDR3 is TGCGCCAGCAGCTTGGTACGCGGACTAGCGGAGAGCACAGATACGCAGTATTTT. The entire variable domain, with the rest obtained from reference TRBV5-1 and TRBJ2-3, is as follows: KAGVTQTPRYLIKTRGQQVTLSCSPISGHRSVSWYQQTPGQGLQFLFEYFSETQRNKGNFPGRFSGRQFSNSRSEMNVSTLELGDSALYLCASSLVRGLAESTDTQYFGPGTRLTVL.